This T cell receptor (beta chain) originates from a study of blood T cell repertoires in COVID-19. Study context: The United States, Italy and Spain supplied acute and convalescent COVID-19 samples.

How the authors handled the data: Reference gene primer amplification in the assay estimated nucleated cell counts. Assay used: immunoSEQ multiplex PCR; TCRdb lists only in-frame clones, some missing. V and J calls and clone size are copied from that table; D and trimming were computed from the DNA. The data contain 150,000 to 200,000 clones, around three quarters of them singletons. Per germline, CDR1 MDHEN and CDR2 SYDVKM. The CDR3 runs 12 residues. The V and J ends lost 6 bases and 3 bases respectively, with 9 bases between them. This chain connects TRBV28 to TRBJ2-7, with a tentative D call TRBD2 (5 bases). Material: peripheral blood. This receptor was identified in a man aged 55 to 70 with active or convalescent COVID-19. The CDR3 loop is CASRPEGYEQYF. The CDR3 nucleotides are TGTGCCAGCAGGCCCGAGGGCTACGAGCAGTACTTC.